These T cell receptor beta chains were read from a single sample in a study of spatial heterogeneity in lung cancer. One entry per CDR3 protein results from TCRdb running MiXCR on the 5' RACE reads. Here the sample spans 20,000 to 30,000 distinct CDR3 sequences, under 7% being singletons. The sample consisted of PBMCs, taken at follow-up. These receptors all stem from a male donor with early-stage non-small cell lung cancer. Both conserved end residues are part of each CDR3. The D gene is left open where the match is weak. Not every row has a clone size; where given, it reads once, few, many or a size class.

15,many,TRBJ1-1,TRBV6-4,NA,TGTGCCAGCAGTTCTATGGACCGGGTGAACACTGAAGCTTTCTTT,CASSSMDRVNTEAFF
13,many,TRBJ2-1,TRBV19,NA,TGTGCCAGTAAACTAGTTCTCAACAATGAGCAGTTCTTC,CASKLVLNNEQFF
15,many,TRBJ2-1,TRBV11-3,NA,TGTGCCAGCAGCTTAGAGGGGAGCTCCTACAATGAGCAGTTCTTC,CASSLEGSSYNEQFF
11,many,TRBJ2-1,TRBV6-2/TRBV6-3,NA,TGTGCCAGCAGCGTACACAATGAGCAGTTCTTC,CASSVHNEQFF
14,NA,TRBJ1-5,TRBV29-1,NA,TGCAGCGTTCGTATACAGGGTAACAATCAGCCCCAGCATTTT,CSVRIQGNNQPQHF
12,many,TRBJ2-1,TRBV12-3/TRBV12-4,NA,TGTGCCAGCAGTCGACAGTCCAATGAGCAGTTCTTC,CASSRQSNEQFF
15,many,TRBJ2-1,TRBV24-1,TRBD1,TGTGCCACCAGTGATAGACAGGGGGCGGGAAATGAGCAGTTCTTC,CATSDRQGAGNEQFF
17,many,TRBJ2-7,TRBV4-2,TRBD2,TGTGCCAGCAGCCAAGAATTGGCGGGACTAGCGGTTTACGAGCAGTACTTC,CASSQELAGLAVYEQYF
17,NA,TRBJ1-1,TRBV7-2,TRBD1,TGTGCCAGCAGCTCCGACAGGGGGCACCCCCTAGGCTCTGAAGCTTTCTTT,CASSSDRGHPLGSEAFF
14,many,TRBJ1-5,TRBV2,NA,TGTGCCAGCAGTGAAGCGACGTTAAATCAGCCCCAGCATTTT,CASSEATLNQPQHF
14,NA,TRBJ1-6,TRBV2,NA,TGTGCCAGCAGTGTGGACAGAAAAAGATCACCCCTCCACTTT,CASSVDRKRSPLHF
16,many,TRBJ2-5,TRBV9,TRBD1,TGTGCCAGCAGCCTTTGGACAGGGGGTCCTCAAGAGACCCAGTACTTC,CASSLWTGGPQETQYF
13,many,TRBJ2-7,TRBV2,TRBD2,TGTGCCAGCAGGGTCGCGGGGGGCGGCGAGCAGTACTTC,CASRVAGGGEQYF
15,few,TRBJ2-2,TRBV24-1,TRBD2,TGTGCCACCAGTGAGGGAGGGGCGAACACCGGGGAGCTGTTTTTT,CATSEGGANTGELFF
15,NA,TRBJ2-3,TRBV20-1,TRBD2,TGCAGTGCTCCCACTAGCGGGAGTAACACAGATACGCAGTATTTT,CSAPTSGSNTDTQYF
13,few,TRBJ2-1,TRBV4-2,NA,TGTGCCAGCAGCCACGACTACTACAATGAGCAGTTCTTC,CASSHDYYNEQFF
17,few,TRBJ2-3,TRBV19,TRBD1,TGTGCCAGTAGTTCCTGGGGACAGGGCACCACCACAGATACGCAGTATTTT,CASSSWGQGTTTDTQYF
19,many,TRBJ2-5,TRBV7-2,NA,TGTGCCAGCAGCTTAGCAGGTGGGGCAACAGGAACAGAGAGAGAGACCCAGTACTTC,CASSLAGGATGTERETQYF